This T cell receptor (beta chain) was identified in a study of blood T cell repertoires in COVID-19. This clone was detected only a few times. CDR3 length: 15 residues. V gave up 3 bases and J gave up 3 bases, with 12 bases separating them. Germline V lookup: CDR1 KGHSH, CDR2 LQKENI. Profiling relied on immunoSEQ multiplex PCR, and the TCRdb table lists in-frame clones only, not all of them. The table shows 140,000 or so clones, with under 90% occurring only once. The sequence derives from a man between 65 and 85 years old who had recovered from COVID-19. The sequenced sample consisted of peripheral blood. J is TRBJ1-3 and V is TRBV18; perhaps TRBD1 as D (6 bases). The CDR3 loop reads CASSPQGLLGNTIYF. CDR3 nucleotide sequence: TGTGCCAGCTCACCCCAGGGGCTGCTTGGAAACACCATATATTTT.